The 17 T cell receptor beta chains below come from one sample, sequenced in a study of shared clonotypes between healthy human individuals. The protocol was immunoSEQ multiplex PCR, while the TCRdb copy is restricted to in-frame clones and leaves out a portion. The profile shows 550,000 to 850,000 clones, around two thirds of them singletons. Input material: memory CD4+ T cells sorted from blood. The subset is: CD45RA-negative fraction. Receptor source: a woman younger than 45 in good health.

The chain recombines TRBV2 with TRBJ2-7; 7 bases agree with TRBD1. The CDR3 totals 14 residues. Germline loops: CDR1 SNHLY, CDR2 FYNNEI. The junction had 7 bases not matched to a gene; V was cut back by 5 bases and J by 3 bases. CDR3 in amino acids: CASSRTGFGYEQYF. As DNA, the CDR3 is TGTGCCAGCAGTCGGACAGGTTTTGGCTACGAGCAGTACTTC.

This clone was seen just once. The chain recombines TRBV30 with TRBJ2-1; no definite D call. The CDR3 runs to 15 residues. Trimming left V 1 base short and J 4 bases short, with 14 bases between. Germline CDR1 GTSNPN, CDR2 SVGIG (reference sequence). Here the CDR3 DNA reads TGTGCCTGGAGTGGCCCTGGTTCTCTATACAATGAGCAGTTCTTC. It specifies CAWSGPGSLYNEQFF.

The chain is built from TRBV6-1 and TRBJ1-3, with a weak D call TRBD1 (5 bases). Germline CDR1 reads MNHNS; CDR2 reads SASEGT. The V gene lost 7 bases and the J gene lost 7 bases, with 11 bases spanning the gap. This CDR3 is built from 12 residues. CDR3 amino acids: CASTGWGNTIYF. The CDR3 DNA is TGTGCCAGCACCGGATGGGGGAACACCATATATTTT.

V gene TRBV5-1 combines with J gene TRBJ1-1, with D uncertain. This CDR3 has 15 residues. The germline V gene has CDR1 SGHRS and CDR2 YFSETQ. Trimming took 4 bases from V and 2 from J, leaving 15 bases between them. CDR3 sequence reads: CASSQSAADNTEAFF. As DNA, the CDR3 is TGCGCCAGCAGCCAAAGTGCAGCCGATAACACTGAAGCTTTCTTT.

The rearrangement joins TRBV11-2 to TRBJ2-2, with unresolved D. Germline CDR1 SGHAT, CDR2 FQNNGV. V was clipped by 7 bases and J by 6 bases, with 9 bases between them. The CDR3 runs to 12 residues. The chain's CDR3 is CASTHVPGELFF. CDR3 DNA sequence: TGTGCCAGCACCCACGTCCCCGGGGAGCTGTTTTTT.

This clone was recorded once. The chain combines TRBV2 with TRBJ1-5; D possibly corresponds to TRBD1 (5 bases). The CDR3 covers 15 residues. Per the germline V gene, CDR1 is SNHLY and CDR2 is FYNNEI. V lost 2 bases to trimming and J lost 4 bases, with 12 bases between them. The CDR3 DNA sequence: TGTGCCAGCAGTGAACGCGAGGGGTCGAATCAGCCCCAGCATTTT. Residues: CASSEREGSNQPQHF.

The CDR3 reads CASSLGLAGPGIGEQFF. The DNA for the CDR3 is TGCGCCAGCAGCTTGGGACTAGCGGGTCCCGGCATCGGTGAGCAGTTCTTC. The gene calls are TRBV5-1 and TRBJ2-1; 10 bases match TRBD2. Germline CDR1 SGHRS, CDR2 YFSETQ. The CDR3 extends over 17 amino acids. Germline trimming cut 0 bases from V and 9 bases from J; bases unmatched to any gene: 12.

This clone was counted a few times. V usage is TRBV29-1 and J usage is TRBJ2-7; D is uncertain. Trimming took 4 bases from V and 0 from J, leaving 7 bases between them. Germline V gives CDR1 SQVTM, CDR2 ANQGSEA. The CDR3 sequence is 12 residues long. The CDR3 reads CSVAKDSYEQYF. The CDR3 coding sequence is TGCAGCGTTGCCAAAGACTCCTACGAGCAGTACTTC.

The V gene is TRBV19, the J gene TRBJ2-1; 8 positions agree with TRBD2. This CDR3 is 15 amino acids long. V lost 7 bases and J lost 4; bases outside the gene matches: 9. Per the germline V gene, CDR1 is LNHDA and CDR2 is SQIVND (reference sequence). CDR3 nucleotides: TGTGCCAGTATCGAAAGCGGGGGAGATTACAATGAGCAGTTCTTC. Its protein is CASIESGGDYNEQFF.

This clone was counted at least ten times. The CDR3 DNA reads TGTGCCAGCAGTGAAATTTCTACCGAGCAGTACTTC. It codes for CASSEISTEQYF. This sequence joins TRBV6-1 and TRBJ2-7; D is unclear. V dropped 2 bases and J dropped 6 bases, with 8 bases sitting between them. Germline assignment: CDR1 MNHNS and CDR2 SASEGT. The CDR3 consists of 12 residues.

The V call is TRBV5-1, the J call TRBJ2-5, with TRBD2 matching 12 bases. Losses at the gene ends were 4 bases for V and 0 bases for J; bases not matched to a gene: 4. This CDR3 is 16 amino acids long. Germline V gene sequence: CDR1 SGHRS, CDR2 YFSETQ. CDR3 residues: CASSGGTSGHQETQYF. The CDR3 DNA reads as TGCGCCAGCAGCGGCGGGACTAGCGGGCACCAAGAGACCCAGTACTTC.

This clone has more than one count but fewer than ten. The chain couples TRBV4-2 to TRBJ1-4, with a weak D call TRBD1 (5 bases). The CDR3 extends over 18 amino acids. The germline V and J ends were trimmed by 1 base and 2 bases, with 17 bases remaining between them. Germline values: CDR1 LGHNA, CDR2 YNFKEQ. This CDR3 is CASSQVGGGGATNEKLFF. The CDR3, as DNA: TGTGCCAGCAGCCAAGTGGGCGGTGGAGGGGCTACTAATGAAAAACTGTTTTTT.

This clone was seen a few times. V usage is TRBV19 and J usage is TRBJ1-2; D is unresolved. Trimming cost V 4 bases and J 0 bases, with 9 bases left between them. The CDR3 is 14 amino acids. Looked up from germline, CDR1 is LNHDA and CDR2 is SQIVND (reference sequence). This CDR3 is CASSTVGANYGYTF. The CDR3, as DNA: TGTGCCAGTAGTACAGTCGGGGCTAACTATGGCTACACCTTC.

The chain carries TRBV19 and TRBJ2-4, with TRBD2 identical over 10 bases. This CDR3 is 15 amino acids long. From germline, CDR1 is LNHDA and CDR2 SQIVND (reference sequence). Trimming cost V 2 bases and J 7 bases; bases outside gene matches: 5. In DNA, the CDR3 is TGTGCCAGTAGTATACCTAGCGGGAGTGGCAACATTCAGTACTTC. Translation gives CASSIPSGSGNIQYF.

This clone came up once. The CDR3 DNA follows: TGCGCCAGCAGAGAGACAGCGAATAGCAATCAGCCCCAGCATTTT. It specifies CASRETANSNQPQHF. V is TRBV10-2 and J is TRBJ1-5; D may be TRBD1 (5 bases). This CDR3 contains 15 residues. The ends were cut back, 6 bases at V and 0 bases at J, with 12 bases in the middle. Looked up from germline, CDR1 is WSHSY and CDR2 is SAAADI.

The rearrangement joins TRBV6-5 to TRBJ2-2, with TRBD1 identical over 10 bases. The CDR3 is 15 residues long. The germline V gene encodes CDR1 MNHEY and CDR2 SVGAGI. The ends lost 5 bases at V and 7 bases at J; junction bases unmatched: 7. The CDR3 nucleotides read TGTGCCAGCAGTCCCGGGACAGGGGAAATCGGGGAGCTGTTTTTT. This codes for CASSPGTGEIGELFF.

The chain employs TRBV5-1 and TRBJ1-2; D is ambiguous. The CDR3 has 15 residues. V dropped 0 bases and J dropped 8 bases, with 17 bases sitting between them. The germline CDR1 and CDR2 sequences are SGHRS and YFSETQ. The CDR3 DNA reads TGCGCCAGCAGCTTGGTGCTGGGTTCGACGAAGGGCTACACCTTC. Residues: CASSLVLGSTKGYTF.